The entry below gives a single TCR beta chain sequence along with its context. Profiled with immunoSEQ multiplex PCR; TCRdb holds only in-frame clones, not every one. Altogether about 73,000 clones are present, roughly nine tenths being singletons, with the ten largest covering under 5.5%. Deletions cut 2 bases from V and 4 bases from J, with 4 bases between. Germline assignment: CDR1 SGHTA and CDR2 FQGNSA. The CDR3 has 12 residues. The sample is drawn from a study of technical replicates of blood from a handful of donors. The source of this sequence is a human donor in good health. Some clones in this sample may be carry-over from other donors' samples. The sequenced sample consisted of PBMCs. V gene TRBV7-2 combines with J gene TRBJ2-3; D gene ambiguous. In DNA form, the CDR3 reads TGTGCCAGCAGCTTATTCGCAGATACGCAGTATTTT. Translated: CASSLFADTQYF.